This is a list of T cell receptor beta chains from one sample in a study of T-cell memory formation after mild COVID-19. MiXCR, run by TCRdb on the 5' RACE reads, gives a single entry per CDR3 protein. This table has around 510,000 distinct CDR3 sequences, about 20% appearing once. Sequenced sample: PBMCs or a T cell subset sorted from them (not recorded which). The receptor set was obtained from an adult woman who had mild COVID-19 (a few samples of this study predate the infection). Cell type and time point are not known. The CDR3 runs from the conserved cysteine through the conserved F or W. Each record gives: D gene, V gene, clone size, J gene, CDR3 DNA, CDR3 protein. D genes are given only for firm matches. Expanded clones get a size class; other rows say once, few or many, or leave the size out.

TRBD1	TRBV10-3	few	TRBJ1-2	TGTGCCATCAGTGACAGGGGGAGTCACTATGGCTACACCTTC	CAISDRGSHYGYTF
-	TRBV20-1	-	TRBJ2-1	TGCAGTGCGCACGGGAGAAACTTCCATGAGCAGTTCTTC	CSAHGRNFHEQFF
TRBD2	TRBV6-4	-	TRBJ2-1	TGTGCCAGCAGTGCCAGCGGGAGGATGGGGGAGCAGTTCTTC	CASSASGRMGEQFF
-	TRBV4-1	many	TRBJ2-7	TGCGCCAGCAGCCAAGGATTGAGGCTAGATTACGAGCAGTACTTC	CASSQGLRLDYEQYF
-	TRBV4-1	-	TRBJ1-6	TGCGCCAGCAGCTCCCGCGGGGGAAGATCCTATAATTCACCCCTCCACTTT	CASSSRGGRSYNSPLHF
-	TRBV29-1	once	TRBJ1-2	TGCAGCGTTGAAGTGCAGGCTGGCTACACCTTC	CSVEVQAGYTF
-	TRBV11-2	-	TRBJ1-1	TGTGCCAGCAGCTTAGCGCTCAGCCAGAACACTGAAGCTTTCTTT	CASSLALSQNTEAFF
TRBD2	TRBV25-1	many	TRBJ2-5	TGTGCCAGCAGTGAGGGGGCAGGGGGACGACTAGCGGGAGACGGCGAAGAGACCCAGTACTTC	CASSEGAGGRLAGDGEETQYF
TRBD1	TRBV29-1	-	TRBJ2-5	TGCAGCGCCGGGGACAGGCAAGAGACCCAGTACTTC	CSAGDRQETQYF
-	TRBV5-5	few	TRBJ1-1	TGTGCCAGCAGCTTCCAGAGAAACACTGAAGCTTTCTTT	CASSFQRNTEAFF
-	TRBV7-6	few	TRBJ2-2	TGTGCCAGCAGCTTAGGCTCCGCCACTTCTCTCACCGGGGAGCTGTTTTTT	CASSLGSATSLTGELFF
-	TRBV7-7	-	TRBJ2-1	TGTGCTAGCAGCTTCCCCGGAGTGTCGGGAGATCGAGATGAGCAGTTCTTC	CASSFPGVSGDRDEQFF
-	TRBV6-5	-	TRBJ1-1	TGTGCCAGCAGTTACGTGGCAGGGCTTACTGAAGCTTTCTTT	CASSYVAGLTEAFF
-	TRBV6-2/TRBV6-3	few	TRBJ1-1	TGTGCCAGCAATAGACCGGGGCCCGCGAACACTGAAGCTTTCTTT	CASNRPGPANTEAFF
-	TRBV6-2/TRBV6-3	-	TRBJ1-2	TGTGCCAGCAGTTACTCGTCTTCGGGGCGCTATGGCTACACCTTC	CASSYSSSGRYGYTF
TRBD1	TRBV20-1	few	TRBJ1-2	TGCAGTGCTAGAGATTTTTCGACAGGGAACTATGGCTACACCTTC	CSARDFSTGNYGYTF
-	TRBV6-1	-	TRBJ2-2	TGTGCCAGCAGCCGAATCTGGAGCGCGAACACCGGGGAGCTGTTTTTT	CASSRIWSANTGELFF
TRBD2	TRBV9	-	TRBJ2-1	TGTGCCAGCAGCAAACCTATCTGGCGTAGCGGGGAGTCCTTCAATGAGCAGTTCTTC	CASSKPIWRSGESFNEQFF
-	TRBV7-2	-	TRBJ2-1	TGTGCCAGCAGTAGGGGCCACCGGATAAACAATGAGCAGTTCTTC	CASSRGHRINNEQFF
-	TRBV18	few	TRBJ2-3	TGTGCCAGCTCACCCGTGGGCTACACAGATACGCAGTATTTT	CASSPVGYTDTQYF
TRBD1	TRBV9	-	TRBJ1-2	TGTGCCAGCAGCCCAGGGACAGCCTATAATTCAAACTATGGCTACACCTTC	CASSPGTAYNSNYGYTF
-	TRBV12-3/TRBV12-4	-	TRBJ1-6	TGTGCCAGCAGTTTTCAGGGTAATTCACCCCTCCACTTT	CASSFQGNSPLHF
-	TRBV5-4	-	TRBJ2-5	TGTGCCAGCAGCAACCGTCTAGAGACCCAGTACTTC	CASSNRLETQYF
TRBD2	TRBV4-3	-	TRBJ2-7	TGCGCCAGCAGCCGAGTAGCGGGAGGGGCGTCCGAGCAGTACTTC	CASSRVAGGASEQYF
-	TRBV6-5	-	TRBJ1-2	TGTGCCAGCAGTTACTCTCCTGGCGACGGAGGCTACACCTTC	CASSYSPGDGGYTF
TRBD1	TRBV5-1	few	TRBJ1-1	TGCGCCAGCAGCTGGGACAGGGGCACTGAAGCTTTCTTT	CASSWDRGTEAFF
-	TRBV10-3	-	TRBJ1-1	TGTGCCATCAGTGAGTCGACAGTCACTGAAGCTTTCTTT	CAISESTVTEAFF
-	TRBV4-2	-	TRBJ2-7	TGTGCCAGCAGCCAAGTCCCCGGACCCCGGGGCTCCTACGAGCAGTACTTC	CASSQVPGPRGSYEQYF
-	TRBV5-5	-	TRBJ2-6	TGTGCCAGCAGCTTGGTGCAGGCCCCCTCTGGGGCCAACGTCCTGACTTTC	CASSLVQAPSGANVLTF
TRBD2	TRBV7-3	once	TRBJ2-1	TGTGCCAGCAGCTTAACCCTGACTAGCGGCAATGAGCAGTTCTTC	CASSLTLTSGNEQFF
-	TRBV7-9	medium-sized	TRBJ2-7	TGTGCCAGCAGCTTAGTTTTAACAGACTACGAGCAGTACTTC	CASSLVLTDYEQYF
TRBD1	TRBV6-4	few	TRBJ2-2	TGTGCCAGCAGTAGACAGGGGGGCACCACCGGGGAGCTGTTTTTT	CASSRQGGTTGELFF
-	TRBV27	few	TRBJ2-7	TGTGCCAGCAGTCAGCCTCAGGGGGGAGAGGAGCAGTACTTC	CASSQPQGGEEQYF
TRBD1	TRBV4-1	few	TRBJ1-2	TGCGCCAGCAGCCCGGAGAGGGACAGGTCATACGGCTACACCTTC	CASSPERDRSYGYTF
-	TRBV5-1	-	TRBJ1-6	TGCGCCAGCAGCTCGGACCCGACAGCTCGACCCCTCCACTTT	CASSSDPTARPLHF
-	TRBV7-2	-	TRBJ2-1	TGTGCCAGCAGCTACGGTGGCGAGAGTGTCCCGAATGAGCAGTTCTTC	CASSYGGESVPNEQFF
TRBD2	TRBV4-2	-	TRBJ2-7	TGTGCCAGCAGCCAAGAGTCACTAGCGGCCTCCTACGAGCAGTACTTC	CASSQESLAASYEQYF
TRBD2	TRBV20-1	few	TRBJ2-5	TGCAGTGCTAGCCCTAGCGGACGGCTGAAGACCCAGTACTTC	CSASPSGRLKTQYF
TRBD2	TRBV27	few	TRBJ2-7	TGTGCCAGCAGTTGGAGCGGGGCGTCCTCCGAGCAGTACTTC	CASSWSGASSEQYF
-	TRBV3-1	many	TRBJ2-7	TGTGCCAGCAGCCACGGGTTAAGCTCCTACGAGCAGTACTTC	CASSHGLSSYEQYF